The 21 T cell receptor beta chains below all came from one sample that was sequenced in a study of sequential checkpoint blockade in melanoma. The treatment was: randomized to nivolumab then ipilimumab (arm A) or the reverse (arm B). Only in-frame clones appear in the TCRdb table, and some are missing; sequencing was by immunoSEQ multiplex PCR. The sample lists 2,500 to 3,500 clones, less than 25% occurring once. This specimen was tumor tissue (inferred from file names), taken from a patient given nivolumab and ipilimumab in sequence. The receptor set was obtained from a human donor with melanoma.

The CDR3 is CASSPTGDTQYF. The CDR3 DNA reads TGTGCCAGTAGTCCCACGGGGGATACGCAGTATTTT. This chain joins TRBV19 and TRBJ2-3; D possibly corresponds to TRBD2 (5 bases). The CDR3 has 12 residues. The V end lost 5 bases, the J end lost 6 bases, and 9 bases lay between the germline ends. CDR1 is LNHDA and CDR2 is SQIVND in the germline V gene (reference sequence). Full variable domain (outside the CDR3, taken from reference TRBV19 and TRBJ2-3): DGGITQSPKYLFRKEGQNVTLSCEQNLNHDAMYWYRQDPGQGLRLIYYSQIVNDFQKGDIAEGYSVSREKKESFPLTVTSAQKNPTAFYLCASSPTGDTQYFGPGTRLTVL.

This clone was seen only a few times. The chain has TRBV6-8 and TRBJ1-6; no reliable D call. Trimming took 9 bases from V and 14 from J, leaving 23 bases between them. The CDR3 extends over 14 amino acids. Germline assignment: CDR1 MNHGY and CDR2 SAAAGT. Here the CDR3 reads CASINGQEFVTLHF. CDR3 DNA: TGTGCCAGTATCAACGGGCAGGAATTTGTCACCCTCCACTTT.

This clone is deemed medium-sized (0.01 to 0.1%). The V gene is TRBV9, the J gene TRBJ2-3, with 8 bases aligning to TRBD2. The germline V gene has CDR1 SGDLS and CDR2 YYNGEE. This CDR3 contains 14 residues. J gave up 6 bases and V 4 bases, and 7 bases lay outside the gene matches. CDR3 sequence: CASSPGGAADTQYF. CDR3 nucleotide sequence: TGTGCCAGCAGCCCCGGGGGGGCCGCGGATACGCAGTATTTT.

This clone ranks as medium-sized. This rearrangement joins TRBV6-8 to TRBJ2-1; TRBD1 is a possible D gene (6 bases). With 6 bases removed from V and 9 bases from J, the gap between germline ends came to 21 bases. The germline V gene has CDR1 MNHGY and CDR2 SAAAGT. This CDR3 contains 15 residues. The CDR3: CASSITGSGIREQFF. The CDR3 DNA sequence: TGTGCCAGCAGCATCACAGGGTCCGGGATCCGTGAGCAGTTCTTC.

V gene TRBV5-1 combines with J gene TRBJ1-6, with 8 positions matching TRBD1. V shed 4 bases and J 6 bases; nucleotides not matched to a gene: 9. CDR1 and CDR2 from the germline V gene are SGHRS and YFSETQ. The CDR3 has 16 residues. CDR3 in amino acids: CASSRNQGAGNSPLHF. The DNA of the CDR3 is TGCGCCAGCAGCCGAAACCAGGGGGCGGGTAATTCACCCCTCCACTTT.

The J gene is TRBJ1-1, the V gene TRBV10-2; tentatively, D is TRBD1 (6 bases). The germline CDR1 and CDR2 sequences are WSHSY and SAAADI. V lost 10 bases to trimming and J lost 1 base, with 13 bases between them. The CDR3 has 13 residues. DNA for the CDR3: TGCGCCACCTGGACAGCCCCGAACACTGAAGCTTTCTTT. This gives the protein CATWTAPNTEAFF.

In regard to this clone: A read error may produce the germline difference seen at one junction end. The genes are TRBV30 and TRBJ2-3; a possible D gene is TRBD2 (6 bases). The V gene's germline CDR1 is GTSNPN and CDR2 SVGIG (reference sequence). This CDR3 spans 11 amino acids. CDR3 sequence reads: CAWSGWDLLNF. The CDR3 region has the DNA TGTGCCTGGAGTGGTTGGGACTTGTTGAATTTT.

The chain joins TRBV5-1 to TRBJ2-2; 7 bases map to TRBD1. Per germline, CDR1 SGHRS and CDR2 YFSETQ. The length of the CDR3 is 16 residues. Germline trimming cut 1 base from V and 2 bases from J; bases unmatched to any gene: 5. CDR3 sequence reads: CASSLSRTGNTGELFF. The CDR3 coding sequence is TGCGCCAGCAGCTTGTCTCGGACAGGAAACACCGGGGAGCTGTTTTTT.

This clone is medium-sized in the sample. The gene calls are TRBV11-3 and TRBJ2-7; maybe TRBD2 (6 bases). Trimming pared 1 base from V and 5 bases from J, leaving 18 bases between. CDR3 size: 16 residues. Germline V gene sequence: CDR1 SGHNT, CDR2 YENEEA. The CDR3 nucleotides are TGTGCCAGCAGCTTAGTCCCCGGGGCGGGGAGGAACGAGCAGTACTTC. As protein: CASSLVPGAGRNEQYF.

A few counts support this clone. The V call is TRBV6-8, the J call TRBJ1-5; possible D gene TRBD1, 5 bases. CDR1 MNHGY and CDR2 SAAAGT come from the germline V gene. This CDR3 has 14 residues. V lost 5 bases and J 1 base, leaving 9 bases between the germline ends. For the CDR3, the DNA is TGTGCCAGCAGTGACGAGGGGAGCAATCAGCCCCAGCATTTT. Translated, it gives CASSDEGSNQPQHF.

This clone was detected only a few times. The chain links TRBV9 to TRBJ1-2; D is possibly TRBD1 (6 bases). The CDR3 length is 16 residues. Germline V gene lookup returns CDR1 SGDLS and CDR2 YYNGEE. V lost 0 bases and J 5 bases, leaving 17 bases between the germline ends. CDR3 in amino acids: CASSVDTAGDLYGYTF. The CDR3 DNA is TGTGCCAGCAGCGTAGACACGGCAGGGGATTTATATGGCTACACCTTC.

The chain carries TRBV18 and TRBJ1-6; unclear D gene. CDR3 length equals 15 residues. CDR1 is KGHSH, CDR2 LQKENI, per germline. V lost 5 bases to trimming and J lost 2 bases, with 10 bases between them. The CDR3: CASSAAGTYNSPLHF. In DNA, the CDR3 is TGTGCCAGCTCAGCTGCGGGGACCTATAATTCACCCCTCCACTTT.

The chain is built from TRBV5-1 and TRBJ1-2, with 11 bases fitting TRBD1. Looked up from germline, CDR1 is SGHRS and CDR2 is YFSETQ. V lost 1 base to trimming and J lost 8 bases; unmatched junction nucleotides: 7. There are 15 residues in the CDR3. CDR3 sequence reads: CASSLSGQGAQGYTF. CDR3 sequence (DNA): TGCGCCAGCAGCTTGAGTGGACAGGGGGCGCAAGGCTACACCTTC.

The CDR3, as DNA: TGCGCCAGCAGCTTGAGGGACGGCTCTGGAAACACCATATATTTT. Translated, it gives CASSLRDGSGNTIYF. The rearrangement joins TRBV5-1 to TRBJ1-3; the D gene is possibly TRBD1 (5 bases). The CDR3 has 15 residues. CDR1 and CDR2 (germline): SGHRS, YFSETQ. Trimming left V 1 base short and J 0 bases short, with 8 bases between.

The J gene is TRBJ2-1, the V gene TRBV6-8, with TRBD1 as a possible D gene (6 bases). V was pared by 6 bases and J by 6 bases, with 18 bases between. This CDR3 is built from 15 residues. Germline V gives CDR1 MNHGY, CDR2 SAAAGT. The CDR3 DNA sequence: TGTGCCAGCAGGAGGGACAACTTGTCCGTCAATGAGCAGTTCTTC. Its translation: CASRRDNLSVNEQFF.

This clone rates as medium-sized. The chain combines TRBV6-8 with TRBJ2-7, with D possibly matching TRBD2 (5 bases). Trimming removed 7 bases at V and 4 bases at J, with 20 bases between. The CDR3 totals 15 residues. The germline gives CDR1 MNHGY, CDR2 SAAAGT. CDR3 region: CASIEWWSEEYEQYF. In nucleotides, the CDR3 is TGTGCCAGCATAGAGTGGTGGTCGGAGGAGTACGAGCAGTACTTC.

In DNA form, the CDR3 reads TGCGCCAGCAGCTTGGATCCCGGGACAACCTACAATGAGCAGTTCTTC. Its translation is CASSLDPGTTYNEQFF. The genes are TRBV5-1 and TRBJ2-1, with D perhaps TRBD1 (6 bases). Germline V gene sequence: CDR1 SGHRS, CDR2 YFSETQ. The CDR3 has 16 amino acids. Between the trimmed V and J ends, which lost 0 bases and 2 bases, there was a span of 12 bases.

The rearrangement joins TRBV6-8 to TRBJ2-7, with 7 bases identical to TRBD2. From germline, CDR1 is MNHGY and CDR2 SAAAGT. The J segment lost 6 bases and the V segment lost 7 bases, leaving 15 bases of the junction unmatched. The CDR3 runs to 15 residues. CDR3 loop: CASNPLAGRTGEQYF. The DNA of the CDR3 is TGTGCCAGCAACCCCTTAGCGGGCAGAACGGGCGAGCAGTACTTC.

By share of the sample, this clone is medium-sized. This chain links TRBV9 with TRBJ2-1, with TRBD2 identical over 7 bases. J gave up 0 bases and V 4 bases, and 4 bases lay outside the gene matches. Germline V gene data show CDR1 as SGDLS and CDR2 as YYNGEE. The CDR3 length is 15 residues. The CDR3 reads CASSPSGGSYNEQFF. The CDR3 bases are TGTGCCAGCAGCCCATCGGGGGGCTCCTACAATGAGCAGTTCTTC. Supplemented by reference TRBV9 and TRBJ2-1, the full variable domain reads DSGVTQTPKHLITATGQRVTLRCSPRSGDLSVYWYQQSLDQGLQFLIQYYNGEERAKGNILERFSAQQFPDLHSELNLSSLELGDSALYFCASSPSGGSYNEQFFGPGTRLTVL.

The rearrangement uses TRBV5-1 and TRBJ2-7; 7 bases agree with TRBD1. Trimming cost V 1 base and J 0 bases; bases outside gene matches: 4. Germline V gives CDR1 SGHRS, CDR2 YFSETQ. The CDR3 has 15 residues. Written as DNA, the CDR3 is TGCGCCAGCAGCTTGTCTCAGGGGGACTCCTACGAGCAGTACTTC. Residues: CASSLSQGDSYEQYF.

This sequence joins TRBV18 and TRBJ1-1; no clear D. Germline-derived CDR1 and CDR2 are KGHSH and LQKENI. There are 14 residues in the CDR3. V lost 2 bases to trimming and J lost 0 bases, with 7 bases between them. The CDR3 DNA reads TGTGCCAGCTCACCAGAGGGCCTGAACACTGAAGCTTTCTTT. It is translated as CASSPEGLNTEAFF.